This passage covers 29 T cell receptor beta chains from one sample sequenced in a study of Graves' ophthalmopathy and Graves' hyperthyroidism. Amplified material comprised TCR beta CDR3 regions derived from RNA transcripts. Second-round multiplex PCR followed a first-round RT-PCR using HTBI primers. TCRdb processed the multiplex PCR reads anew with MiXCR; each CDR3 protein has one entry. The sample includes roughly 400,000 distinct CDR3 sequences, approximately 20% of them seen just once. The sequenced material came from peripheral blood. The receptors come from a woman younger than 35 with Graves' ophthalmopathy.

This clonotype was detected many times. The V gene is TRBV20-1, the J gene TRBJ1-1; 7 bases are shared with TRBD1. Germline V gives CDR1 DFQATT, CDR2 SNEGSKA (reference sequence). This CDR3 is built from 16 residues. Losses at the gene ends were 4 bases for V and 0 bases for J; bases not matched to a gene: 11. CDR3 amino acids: CSAIQGRTRMNTEAFF. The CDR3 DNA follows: TGCAGTGCTATACAGGGGAGGACGAGGATGAACACTGAAGCTTTCTTT.

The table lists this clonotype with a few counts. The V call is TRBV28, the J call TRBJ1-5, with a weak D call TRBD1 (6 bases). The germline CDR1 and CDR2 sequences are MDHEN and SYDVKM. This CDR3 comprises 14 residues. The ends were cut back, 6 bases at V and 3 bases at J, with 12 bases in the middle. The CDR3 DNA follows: TGTGCCAGCAGGGAGGGGGGGCCCAATCAGCCCCAGCATTTT. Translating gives CASREGGPNQPQHF.

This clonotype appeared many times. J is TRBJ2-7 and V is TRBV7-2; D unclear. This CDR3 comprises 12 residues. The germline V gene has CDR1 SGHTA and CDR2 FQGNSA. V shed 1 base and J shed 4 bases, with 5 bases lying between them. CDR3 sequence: CASSLEAYEQYF. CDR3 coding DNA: TGTGCCAGCAGCTTAGAGGCTTACGAGCAGTACTTC.

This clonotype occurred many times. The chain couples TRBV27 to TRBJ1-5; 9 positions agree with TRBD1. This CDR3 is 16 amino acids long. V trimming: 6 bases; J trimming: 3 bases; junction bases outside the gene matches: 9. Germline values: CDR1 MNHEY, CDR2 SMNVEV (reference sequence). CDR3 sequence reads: CASSLGQGQINQPQHF. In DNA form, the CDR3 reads TGTGCCAGCAGCCTCGGACAGGGGCAGATCAATCAGCCCCAGCATTTT.

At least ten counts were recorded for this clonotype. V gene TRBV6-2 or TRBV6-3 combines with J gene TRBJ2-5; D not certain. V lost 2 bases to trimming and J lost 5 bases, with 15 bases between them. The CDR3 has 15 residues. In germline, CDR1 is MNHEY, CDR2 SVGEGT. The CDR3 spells CASSYAANSWETQYF. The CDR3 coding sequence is TGTGCCAGCAGTTACGCAGCGAACAGCTGGGAGACCCAGTACTTC.

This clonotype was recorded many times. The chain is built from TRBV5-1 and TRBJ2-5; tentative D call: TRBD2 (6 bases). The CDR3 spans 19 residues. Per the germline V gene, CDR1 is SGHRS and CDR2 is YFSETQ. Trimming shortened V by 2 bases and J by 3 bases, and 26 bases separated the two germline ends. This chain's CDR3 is CASSFWPKQDGTPEETQYF. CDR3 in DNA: TGCGCCAGCAGCTTTTGGCCTAAGCAAGACGGGACTCCTGAAGAGACCCAGTACTTC.

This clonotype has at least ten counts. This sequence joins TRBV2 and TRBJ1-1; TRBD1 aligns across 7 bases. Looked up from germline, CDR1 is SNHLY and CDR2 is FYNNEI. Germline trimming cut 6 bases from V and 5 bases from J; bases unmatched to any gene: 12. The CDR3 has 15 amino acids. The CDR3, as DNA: TGTGCCAGCAGAGAGATAGGGGGCGGGGGAACTGAAGCTTTCTTT. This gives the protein CASREIGGGGTEAFF.

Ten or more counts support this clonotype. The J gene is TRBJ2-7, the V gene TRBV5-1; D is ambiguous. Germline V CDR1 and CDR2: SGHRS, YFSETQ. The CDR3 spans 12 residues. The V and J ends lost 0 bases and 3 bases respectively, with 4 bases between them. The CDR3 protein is CASSLDDYEQYF. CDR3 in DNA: TGCGCCAGCAGCTTGGACGACTACGAGCAGTACTTC.

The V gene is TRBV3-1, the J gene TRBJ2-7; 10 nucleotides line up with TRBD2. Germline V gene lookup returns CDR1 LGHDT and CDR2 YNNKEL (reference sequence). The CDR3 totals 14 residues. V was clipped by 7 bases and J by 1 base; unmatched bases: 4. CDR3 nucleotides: TGTGCCAGCAAGCGGGAGGGCCGATCCTACGAGCAGTACTTC. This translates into CASKREGRSYEQYF.

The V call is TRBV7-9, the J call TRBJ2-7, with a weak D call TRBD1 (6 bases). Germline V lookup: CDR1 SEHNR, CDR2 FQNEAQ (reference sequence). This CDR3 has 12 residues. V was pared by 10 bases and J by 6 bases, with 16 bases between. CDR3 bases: TGTGCCACCCGCCAGGGGAGTGGCGAGCAGTACTTC. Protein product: CATRQGSGEQYF.

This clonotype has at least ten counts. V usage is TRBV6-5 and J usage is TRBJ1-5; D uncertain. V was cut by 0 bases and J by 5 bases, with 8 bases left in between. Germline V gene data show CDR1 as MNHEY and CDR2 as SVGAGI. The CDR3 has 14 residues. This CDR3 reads CASSYSGGHQPQHF. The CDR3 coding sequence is TGTGCCAGCAGTTACTCGGGCGGGCATCAGCCCCAGCATTTT.

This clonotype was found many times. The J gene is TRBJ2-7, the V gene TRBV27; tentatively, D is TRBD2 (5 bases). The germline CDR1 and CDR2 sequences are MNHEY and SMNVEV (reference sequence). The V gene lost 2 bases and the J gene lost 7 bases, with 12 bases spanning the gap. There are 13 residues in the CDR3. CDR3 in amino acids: CASSLRPWREQYF. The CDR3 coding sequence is TGTGCCAGCAGTTTACGCCCTTGGAGGGAGCAGTACTTC.

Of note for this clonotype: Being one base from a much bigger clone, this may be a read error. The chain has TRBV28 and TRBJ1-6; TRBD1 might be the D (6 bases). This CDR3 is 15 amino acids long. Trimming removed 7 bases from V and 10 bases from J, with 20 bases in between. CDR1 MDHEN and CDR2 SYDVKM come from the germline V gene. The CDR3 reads CASNTRGGGGSPLHF. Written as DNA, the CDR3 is TGTGCCAGCAATACCCGCGGGGGCGGGGGATCACCCCTCCACTTT.

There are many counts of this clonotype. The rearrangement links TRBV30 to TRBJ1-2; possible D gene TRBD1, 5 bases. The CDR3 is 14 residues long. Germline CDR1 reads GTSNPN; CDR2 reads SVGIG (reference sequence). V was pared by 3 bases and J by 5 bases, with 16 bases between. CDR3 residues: CAWRTKSGGYGYTF. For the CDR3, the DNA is TGTGCCTGGAGAACAAAATCCGGGGGGTATGGCTACACCTTC.

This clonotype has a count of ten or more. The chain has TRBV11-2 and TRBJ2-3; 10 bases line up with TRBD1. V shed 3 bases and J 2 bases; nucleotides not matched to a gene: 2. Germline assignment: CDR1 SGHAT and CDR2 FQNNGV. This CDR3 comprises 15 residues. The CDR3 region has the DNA TGTGCCAGCAGCTTGGGACAGGGGAACACAGATACGCAGTATTTT. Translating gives CASSLGQGNTDTQYF.

The CDR3 sequence: CASSSRELAKNIQYF. The CDR3 DNA reads TGTGCCAGCAGCTCCCGGGAGTTAGCCAAAAACATTCAGTACTTC. The chain joins TRBV11-2 to TRBJ2-4; a weak D match, TRBD2 (6 bases). CDR3 size: 15 residues. The germline V gene encodes CDR1 SGHAT and CDR2 FQNNGV. V lost 4 bases and J lost 0, with 10 bases in between.

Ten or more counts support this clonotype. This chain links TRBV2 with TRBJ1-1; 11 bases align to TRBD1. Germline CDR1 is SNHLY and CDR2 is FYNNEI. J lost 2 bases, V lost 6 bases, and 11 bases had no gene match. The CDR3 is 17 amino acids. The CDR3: CASRGTGGSVVNTEAFF. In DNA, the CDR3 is TGTGCCAGCAGGGGGACAGGGGGGAGTGTGGTTAACACTGAAGCTTTCTTT.

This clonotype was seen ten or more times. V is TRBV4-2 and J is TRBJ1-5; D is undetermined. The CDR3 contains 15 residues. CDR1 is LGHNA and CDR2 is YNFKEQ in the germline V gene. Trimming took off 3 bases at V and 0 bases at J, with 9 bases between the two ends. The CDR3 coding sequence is TGTGCCAGCAGCCAGACGAGGGCTAGCAATCAGCCCCAGCATTTT. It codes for CASSQTRASNQPQHF.

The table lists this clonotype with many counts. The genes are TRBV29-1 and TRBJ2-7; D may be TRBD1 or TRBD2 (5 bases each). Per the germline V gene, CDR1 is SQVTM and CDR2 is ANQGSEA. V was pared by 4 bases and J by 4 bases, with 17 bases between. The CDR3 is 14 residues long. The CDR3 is CSVVGQGRSYEQYF. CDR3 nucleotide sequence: TGCAGCGTTGTAGGGCAGGGACGGTCTTACGAGCAGTACTTC.

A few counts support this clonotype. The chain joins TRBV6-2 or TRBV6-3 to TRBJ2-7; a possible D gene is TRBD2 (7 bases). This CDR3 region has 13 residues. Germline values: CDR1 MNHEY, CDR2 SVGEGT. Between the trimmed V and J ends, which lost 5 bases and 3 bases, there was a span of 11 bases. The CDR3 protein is CASSTGTIYEQYF. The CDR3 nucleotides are TGTGCCAGCAGTACAGGGACTATCTACGAGCAGTACTTC.

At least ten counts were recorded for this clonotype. The CDR3 coding sequence is TGTGCCAGCAGTTTCGGGGGCCAGGGCAATCAGCCCCAGCATTTT. Its translation is CASSFGGQGNQPQHF. V usage is TRBV28 and J usage is TRBJ1-5; D perhaps matches TRBD1 (6 bases). The germline gives CDR1 MDHEN, CDR2 SYDVKM. The CDR3 runs 15 residues. Trimming left V 3 bases short and J 2 bases short, with 11 bases between.

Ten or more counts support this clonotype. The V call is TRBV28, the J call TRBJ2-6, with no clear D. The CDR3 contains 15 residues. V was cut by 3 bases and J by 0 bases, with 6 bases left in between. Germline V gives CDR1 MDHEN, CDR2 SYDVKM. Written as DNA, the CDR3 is TGTGCCAGCAGTTTGTGGGGCTCTGGGGCCAACGTCCTGACTTTC. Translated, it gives CASSLWGSGANVLTF.

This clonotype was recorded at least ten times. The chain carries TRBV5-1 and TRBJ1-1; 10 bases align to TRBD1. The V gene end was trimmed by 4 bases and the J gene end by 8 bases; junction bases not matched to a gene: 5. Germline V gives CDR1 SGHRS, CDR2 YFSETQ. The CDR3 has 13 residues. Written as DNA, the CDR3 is TGCGCCAGCAGCGGGCAGGGACAGGGGGAAGCTTTCTTT. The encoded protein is CASSGQGQGEAFF.

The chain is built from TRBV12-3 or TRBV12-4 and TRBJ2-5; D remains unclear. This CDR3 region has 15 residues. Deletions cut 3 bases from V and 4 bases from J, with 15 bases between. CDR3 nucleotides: TGTGCCAGCAGTTTGGCCCTTTCTAGACGAGAGACCCAGTACTTC. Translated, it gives CASSLALSRRETQYF.

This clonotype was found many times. CDR3 coding DNA: TGTGCCAGCAGGACCCGATATCAGCCCCAGCATTTT. Protein product: CASRTRYQPQHF. This rearrangement joins TRBV12-3 or TRBV12-4 to TRBJ1-5; no firm D call. This CDR3 spans 12 amino acids. The V gene lost 6 bases and the J gene lost 5 bases, with 8 bases spanning the gap.

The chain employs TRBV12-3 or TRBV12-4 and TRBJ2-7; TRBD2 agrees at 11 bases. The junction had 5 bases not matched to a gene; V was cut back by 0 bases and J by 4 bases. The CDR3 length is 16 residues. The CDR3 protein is CASSLAIAGGTYEQYF. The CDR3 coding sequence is TGTGCCAGCAGTTTAGCTATAGCGGGAGGGACGTACGAGCAGTACTTC.

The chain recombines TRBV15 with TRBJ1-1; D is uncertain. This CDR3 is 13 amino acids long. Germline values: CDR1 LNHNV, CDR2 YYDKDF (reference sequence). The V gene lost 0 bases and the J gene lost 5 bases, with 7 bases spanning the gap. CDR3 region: CATSRDFTTEAFF. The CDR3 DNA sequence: TGTGCCACCAGCAGAGATTTTACGACTGAAGCTTTCTTT.

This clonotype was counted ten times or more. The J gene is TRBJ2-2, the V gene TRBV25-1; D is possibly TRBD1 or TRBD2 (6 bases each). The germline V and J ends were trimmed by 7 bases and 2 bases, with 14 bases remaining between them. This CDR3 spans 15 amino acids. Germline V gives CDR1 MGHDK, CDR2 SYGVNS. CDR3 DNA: TGTGCCAGCACAGAAACGGGGGCAAACACCGGGGAGCTGTTTTTT. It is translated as CASTETGANTGELFF.

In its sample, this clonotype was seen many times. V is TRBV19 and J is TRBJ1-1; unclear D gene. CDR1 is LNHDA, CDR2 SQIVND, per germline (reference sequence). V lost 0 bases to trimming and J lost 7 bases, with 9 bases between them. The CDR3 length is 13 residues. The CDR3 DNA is TGTGCCAGTAGTATAGAGCGGGCTAATGAAGCTTTCTTT. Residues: CASSIERANEAFF.